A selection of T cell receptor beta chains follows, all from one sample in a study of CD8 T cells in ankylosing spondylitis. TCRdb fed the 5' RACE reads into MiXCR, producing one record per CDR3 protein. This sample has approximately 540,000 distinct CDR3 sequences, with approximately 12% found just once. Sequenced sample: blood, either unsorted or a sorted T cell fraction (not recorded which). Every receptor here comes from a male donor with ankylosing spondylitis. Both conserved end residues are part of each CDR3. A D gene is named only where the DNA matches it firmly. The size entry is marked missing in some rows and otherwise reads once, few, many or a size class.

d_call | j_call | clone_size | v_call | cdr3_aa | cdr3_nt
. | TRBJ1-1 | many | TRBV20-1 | CSARDAPAGAFF | TGCAGTGCTAGAGATGCTCCAGCCGGGGCTTTCTTT
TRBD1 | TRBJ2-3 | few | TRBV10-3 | CAISEPGQGAPDTQYF | TGTGCCATCAGTGAACCGGGACAGGGGGCCCCAGATACGCAGTATTTT
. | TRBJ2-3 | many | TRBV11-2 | CASSPRFRDTQYF | TGTGCCAGCAGCCCGCGATTCCGGGATACGCAGTATTTT
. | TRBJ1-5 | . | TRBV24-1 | CATRLDRDYYSNQPQHF | TGTGCCACCAGACTCGACCGGGATTATTATAGCAATCAGCCCCAGCATTTT
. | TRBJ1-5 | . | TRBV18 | CASSSGQPNSNQPQHF | TGTGCCAGCTCCTCAGGACAGCCTAATAGCAATCAGCCCCAGCATTTT
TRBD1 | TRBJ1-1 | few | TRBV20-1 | CSARDSQRGQDTEAFF | TGCAGTGCTAGAGATTCCCAGAGGGGGCAGGACACTGAAGCTTTCTTT
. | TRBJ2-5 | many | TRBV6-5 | CASTYPGTSQETQYF | TGTGCCAGCACTTACCCCGGGACTTCCCAAGAGACCCAGTACTTC
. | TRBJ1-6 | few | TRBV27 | CASSRRVDSPLHF | TGTGCCAGCAGTCGAAGGGTGGATTCACCCCTCCACTTT
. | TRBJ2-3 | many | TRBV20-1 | CSARGDFGTDTQYF | TGCAGTGCTAGGGGGGATTTTGGCACAGATACGCAGTATTTT
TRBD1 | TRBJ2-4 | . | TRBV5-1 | CASSSDRGPIAKNIQYF | TGCGCCAGCAGTTCGGACAGGGGGCCCATAGCCAAAAACATTCAGTACTTC
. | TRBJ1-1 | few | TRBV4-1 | CASSQGGDRNEAFF | TGCGCCAGCAGCCAAGGGGGAGACAGAAATGAAGCTTTCTTT
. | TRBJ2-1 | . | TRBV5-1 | CASSLVGRSSYNEQFF | TGCGCCAGCAGCTTGGTCGGGCGTAGCTCCTACAATGAGCAGTTCTTC
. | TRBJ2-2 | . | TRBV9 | CASSFTATGELFF | TGTGCCAGCAGCTTCACCGCCACCGGGGAGCTGTTTTTT
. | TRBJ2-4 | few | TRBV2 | CASGGIIAKNIQYF | TGTGCCAGCGGGGGGATAATAGCCAAAAACATTCAGTACTTC
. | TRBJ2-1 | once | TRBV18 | CASTVSARFYNEQFF | TGTGCCAGCACCGTCTCCGCGAGATTTTACAATGAGCAGTTCTTC
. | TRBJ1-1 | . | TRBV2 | CASSDAVGGLDTEAFF | TGTGCCAGCAGTGACGCAGTGGGGGGCTTGGACACTGAAGCTTTCTTT
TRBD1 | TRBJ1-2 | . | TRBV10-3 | CARPDRSKTNYGYTF | TGTGCCAGACCGGACAGGAGTAAAACTAACTATGGCTACACCTTC
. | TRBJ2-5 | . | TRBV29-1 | CSVVGVQETQYF | TGCAGCGTTGTCGGGGTCCAAGAGACCCAGTACTTC
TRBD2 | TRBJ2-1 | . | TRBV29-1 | CSVGLAGGPAYNEQFF | TGCAGCGTTGGGCTAGCGGGAGGGCCGGCCTACAATGAGCAGTTCTTC
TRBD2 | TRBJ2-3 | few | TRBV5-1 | CASSEILAGGAGGTDTQYF | TGCGCCAGCAGCGAAATACTAGCGGGAGGAGCCGGTGGCACAGATACGCAGTATTTT
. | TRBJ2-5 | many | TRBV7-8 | CASSLGVLRQEETQYF | TGTGCCAGCAGCTTAGGCGTCCTTCGACAGGAAGAGACCCAGTACTTC
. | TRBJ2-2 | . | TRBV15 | CATSRENYPNTGELFF | TGTGCCACCAGCAGAGAAAACTACCCGAACACCGGGGAGCTGTTTTTT
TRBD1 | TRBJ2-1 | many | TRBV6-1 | CASSGTGGYSEQFF | TGTGCCAGCAGTGGGACAGGTGGTTATAGTGAGCAGTTCTTC
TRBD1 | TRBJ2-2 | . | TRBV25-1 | CASSRTGRAGELFF | TGTGCCAGCTCCCGGACAGGGAGAGCCGGGGAGCTGTTTTTT
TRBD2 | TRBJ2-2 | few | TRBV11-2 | CASSSFTSGRANTGELFF | TGTGCCAGCAGCTCCTTTACTAGCGGGAGGGCCAACACCGGGGAGCTGTTTTTT
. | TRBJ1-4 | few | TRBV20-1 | CSARDRITATNEKLFF | TGCAGTGCTAGAGATCGGATTACAGCAACTAATGAAAAACTGTTTTTT
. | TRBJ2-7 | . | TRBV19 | CASSSPGHTYEQYF | TGTGCCAGTAGTTCGCCGGGACACACCTACGAGCAGTACTTC
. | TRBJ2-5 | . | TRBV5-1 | CASSSGRETQYF | TGCGCCAGCAGCTCCGGACGAGAGACCCAGTACTTC
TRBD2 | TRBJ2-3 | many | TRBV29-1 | CSVEPIAGSTDTQYF | TGCAGCGTTGAACCAATAGCGGGGAGCACAGATACGCAGTATTTT
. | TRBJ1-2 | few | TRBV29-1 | CSTGTGNGYTF | TGCAGCACCGGTACAGGGAATGGCTACACCTTC
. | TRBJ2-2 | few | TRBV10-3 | CAISESSAEGGELFF | TGTGCCATCAGTGAGTCGTCTGCGGAAGGAGGGGAGCTGTTTTTT
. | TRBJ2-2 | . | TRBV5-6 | CASSGTLGVTNTGELFF | TGTGCCAGCAGCGGGACACTAGGCGTGACGAACACCGGGGAGCTGTTTTTT
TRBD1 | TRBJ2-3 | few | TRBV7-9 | CASSPRQGADTQYF | TGTGCCAGCAGCCCCCGACAGGGGGCAGATACGCAGTATTTT
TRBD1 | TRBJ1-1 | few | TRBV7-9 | CASSPPVYRGTEAFF | TGTGCCAGCAGCCCCCCGGTATACAGGGGCACTGAAGCTTTCTTT
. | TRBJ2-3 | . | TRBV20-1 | CSARRGSSTDTQYF | TGCAGTGCTAGAAGAGGGTCTAGCACAGATACGCAGTATTTT
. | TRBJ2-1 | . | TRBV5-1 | CASSLLRVDGEQFF | TGCGCCAGCAGCCTCCTCAGGGTGGATGGTGAGCAGTTCTTC
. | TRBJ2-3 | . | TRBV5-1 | CASSLGIAASTDTQYF | TGCGCCAGCAGCTTGGGAATAGCGGCGAGCACAGATACGCAGTATTTT
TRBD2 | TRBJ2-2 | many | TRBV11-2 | CASSLRAGTTMNTGELFF | TGTGCCAGCAGCTTAAGGGCGGGGACTACCATGAACACCGGGGAGCTGTTTTTT
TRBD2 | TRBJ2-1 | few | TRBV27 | CASSYSGNPHNEQFF | TGTGCCAGCAGTTATAGCGGGAACCCTCACAATGAGCAGTTCTTC
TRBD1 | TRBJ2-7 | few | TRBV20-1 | CSAGTGSYEQYF | TGCAGTGCCGGGACAGGGTCCTACGAGCAGTACTTC
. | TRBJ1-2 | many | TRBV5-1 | CASSGGLWVYTF | TGCGCCAGCAGCGGTGGACTTTGGGTCTACACCTTC
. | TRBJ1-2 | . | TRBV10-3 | CAISDTWGRSYTF | TGTGCCATCAGTGATACGTGGGGTCGGAGCTACACCTTC
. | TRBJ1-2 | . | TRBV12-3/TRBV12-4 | CASSPHGGSNYGYTF | TGTGCCAGCAGTCCCCACGGGGGATCAAACTATGGCTACACCTTC
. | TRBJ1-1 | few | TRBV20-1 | CSAITELMNTEAFF | TGCAGTGCTATTACCGAGCTTATGAACACTGAAGCTTTCTTT
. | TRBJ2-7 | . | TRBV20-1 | CSVIFRGPYEQYF | TGCAGTGTAATCTTCAGGGGCCCCTACGAGCAGTACTTC